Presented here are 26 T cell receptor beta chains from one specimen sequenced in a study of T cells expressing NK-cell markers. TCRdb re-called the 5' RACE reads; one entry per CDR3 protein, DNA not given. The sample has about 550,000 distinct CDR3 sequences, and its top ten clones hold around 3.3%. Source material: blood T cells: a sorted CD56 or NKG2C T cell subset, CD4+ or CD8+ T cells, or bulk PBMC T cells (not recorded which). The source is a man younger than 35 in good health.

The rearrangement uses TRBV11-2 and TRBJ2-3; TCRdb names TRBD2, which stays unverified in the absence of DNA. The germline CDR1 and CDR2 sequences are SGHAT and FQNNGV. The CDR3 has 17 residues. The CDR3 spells CASSWDPAGVLTDTQYF.

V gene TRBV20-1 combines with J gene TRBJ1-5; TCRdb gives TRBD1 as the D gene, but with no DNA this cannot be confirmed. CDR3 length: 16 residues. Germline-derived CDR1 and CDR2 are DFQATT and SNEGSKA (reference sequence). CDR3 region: CSARDTGQGGSQPQHF.

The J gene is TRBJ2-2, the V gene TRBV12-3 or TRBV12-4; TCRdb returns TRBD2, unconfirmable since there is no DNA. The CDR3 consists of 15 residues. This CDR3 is CASSSPREVIGELFF.

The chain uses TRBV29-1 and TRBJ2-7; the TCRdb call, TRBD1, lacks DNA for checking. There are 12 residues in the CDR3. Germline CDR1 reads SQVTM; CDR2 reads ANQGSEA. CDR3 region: CSVAHAGWEQYF.

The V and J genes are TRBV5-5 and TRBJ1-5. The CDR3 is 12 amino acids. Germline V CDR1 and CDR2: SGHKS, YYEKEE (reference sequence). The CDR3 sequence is CASSPHDQPQHF.

The CDR3 sequence: CANSGSGNEQYF. The genes are TRBV10-3 and TRBJ2-7; checking the TCRdb D call of TRBD1 is not possible without DNA. CDR1 is ENHRY, CDR2 SYGVKD, per germline. The CDR3 is 12 amino acids.

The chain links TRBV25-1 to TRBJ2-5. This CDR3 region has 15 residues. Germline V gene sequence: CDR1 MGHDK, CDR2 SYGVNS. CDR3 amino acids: CASSEPDTYQETQYF.

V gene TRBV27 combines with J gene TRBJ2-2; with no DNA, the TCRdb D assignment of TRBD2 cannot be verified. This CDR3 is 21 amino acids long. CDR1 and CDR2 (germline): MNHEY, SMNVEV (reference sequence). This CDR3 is CASSSAPGWTSGRGNTGELFF.

CDR3 region: CASSPTGTQLSGNTIYF. The chain has TRBV7-6 and TRBJ1-3; TCRdb calls TRBD1, which cannot be checked without DNA. Germline loops: CDR1 SGHVS, CDR2 FNYEAQ. There are 17 residues in the CDR3. Looking up the rest from reference TRBV7-6 and TRBJ1-3 gives the full variable domain: GAGVSQSPRYKVTKRGQDVALRCDPISGHVSLYWYRQALGQGPEFLTYFNYEAQQDKSGLPNDRFSAERPEGSISTLTIQRTEQRDSAMYRCASSPTGTQLSGNTIYFGEGSWLTVV.

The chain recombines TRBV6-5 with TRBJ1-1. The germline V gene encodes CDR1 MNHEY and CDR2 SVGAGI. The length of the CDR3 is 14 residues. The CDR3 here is CASSQSPVVTEAFF.

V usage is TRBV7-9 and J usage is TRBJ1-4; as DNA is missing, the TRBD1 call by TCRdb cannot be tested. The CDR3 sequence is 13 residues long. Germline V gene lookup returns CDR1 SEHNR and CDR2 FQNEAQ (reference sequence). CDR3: CAIPGQGKEKLFF.

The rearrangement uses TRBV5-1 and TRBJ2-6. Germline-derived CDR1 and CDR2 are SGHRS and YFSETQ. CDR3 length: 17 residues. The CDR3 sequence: CASSLKWSGLGANVLTF.

This CDR3 is CASSPAGNPNTGELFF. The chain recombines TRBV5-4 with TRBJ2-2; absent DNA, TCRdb's TRBD2 call cannot be checked. The CDR3 is 16 amino acids. CDR1 is SGHNT, CDR2 YYREEE, per germline (reference sequence).

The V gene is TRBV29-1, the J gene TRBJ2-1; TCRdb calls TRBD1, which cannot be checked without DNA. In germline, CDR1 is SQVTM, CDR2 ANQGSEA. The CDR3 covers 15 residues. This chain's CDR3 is CSVEKGGRSYNEQFF.

CDR3: CASSYSVTYGSITGELFF. This sequence joins TRBV6-5 and TRBJ2-2; the D call from TCRdb, TRBD2, cannot be confirmed without DNA. This CDR3 spans 18 amino acids. The germline V gene encodes CDR1 MNHEY and CDR2 SVGAGI.

Here the CDR3 reads CASSDLTSGTYNEQFF. The chain employs TRBV10-1 and TRBJ2-1; TCRdb indicates TRBD2, and absent DNA this call remains unverified. Germline CDR1 WNHNN, CDR2 SYGVQD (reference sequence). The CDR3 loop spans 16 amino acids.

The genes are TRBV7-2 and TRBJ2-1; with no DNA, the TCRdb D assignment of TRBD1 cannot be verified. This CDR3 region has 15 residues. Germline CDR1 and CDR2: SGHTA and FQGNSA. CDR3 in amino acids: CASSFTTGKKPEQFF.

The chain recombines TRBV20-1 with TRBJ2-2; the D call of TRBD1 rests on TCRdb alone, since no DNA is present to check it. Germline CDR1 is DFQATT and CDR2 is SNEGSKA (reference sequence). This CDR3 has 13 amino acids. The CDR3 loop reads CSVPHREAGELFF.

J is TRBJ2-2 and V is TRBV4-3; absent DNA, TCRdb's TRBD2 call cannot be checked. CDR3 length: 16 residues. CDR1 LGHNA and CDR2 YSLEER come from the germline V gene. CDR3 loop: CASSQDAGDSTGELFF.

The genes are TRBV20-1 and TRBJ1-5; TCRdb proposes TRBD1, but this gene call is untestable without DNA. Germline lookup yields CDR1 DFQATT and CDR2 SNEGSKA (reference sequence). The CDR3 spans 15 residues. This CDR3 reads CSARWGQGGDQPQHF.

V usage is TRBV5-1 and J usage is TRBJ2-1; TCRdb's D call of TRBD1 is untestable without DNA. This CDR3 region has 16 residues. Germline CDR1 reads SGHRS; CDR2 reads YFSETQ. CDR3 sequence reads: CASSPRGQGAELKQFF.

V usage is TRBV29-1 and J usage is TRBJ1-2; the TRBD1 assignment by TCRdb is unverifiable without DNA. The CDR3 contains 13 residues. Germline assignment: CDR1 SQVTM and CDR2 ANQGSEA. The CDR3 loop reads CSDRWVGGYGYTF.

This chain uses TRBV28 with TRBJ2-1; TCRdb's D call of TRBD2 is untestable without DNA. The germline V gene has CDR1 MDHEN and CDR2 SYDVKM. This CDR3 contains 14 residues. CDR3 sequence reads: CASSSRLAVHEQFF.

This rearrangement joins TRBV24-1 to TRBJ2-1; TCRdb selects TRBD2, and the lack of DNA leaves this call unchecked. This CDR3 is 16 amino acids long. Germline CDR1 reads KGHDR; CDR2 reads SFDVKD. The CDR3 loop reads CATSVGTSGTDNEQFF.

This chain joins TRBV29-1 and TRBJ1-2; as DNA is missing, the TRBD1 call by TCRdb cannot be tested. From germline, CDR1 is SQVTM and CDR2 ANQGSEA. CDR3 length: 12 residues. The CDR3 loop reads CSGQGANYGYTF.

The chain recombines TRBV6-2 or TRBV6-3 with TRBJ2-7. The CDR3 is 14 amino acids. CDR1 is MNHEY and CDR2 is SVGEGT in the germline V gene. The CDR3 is CAHSVGDATYEQYF.